This T cell receptor beta chain comes out of a study of blood T cells in healthy people across ages. Concerning this clonotype: Its antigen is not known.

A second about 7 to 12 cycle PCR used barcoded and J-beta primers. TCRdb re-derived calls from the 5' RACE reads in MiXCR, one entry per CDR3 protein. The sample has around 1,500,000 distinct CDR3 sequences; roughly 27% are singletons. The sample, around 10 milliliters of peripheral blood, was drawn from each donor. A minimum of 7 million PBMCs was isolated per sample. V trimming: 7 bases; J trimming: 0 bases; junction bases outside the gene matches: 4. The CDR3 is 14 residues long. From germline, CDR1 is MNHEY and CDR2 SVGEGT. Study-level findings and limits: The fall in TCR beta diversity per million T cells was roughly linear with age.

Specimen: blood. This receptor was taken from a woman in her thirties in good health. This chain uses TRBV6-2 or TRBV6-3 with TRBJ2-3; 7 bases agree with TRBD2. In DNA, the CDR3 is TGTGCCAGCAACGCGGGAGCTAGCACAGATACGCAGTATTTT. Amino acids: CASNAGASTDTQYF.